This T cell receptor beta chain was documented in a study of T cell responses to AZD1222 COVID-19 vaccine. Sequenced by immunoSEQ multiplex PCR; TCRdb stores in-frame clones only, minus some. The sample contains 75,000 to 100,000 clones, nearly 90% of which appear only once. Germline V gives CDR1 KGHDR, CDR2 SFDVKD. The CDR3 runs 9 residues. J is TRBJ2-3 and V is TRBV24-1; D gene unclear. This clonotype was sampled from an adult in good health. Source: peripheral blood, taken on day 0 of AZD1222 vaccination. Written as DNA, the CDR3 is TGTGCAAGTCTTGGGACGCAGTATTTT. It translates to CASLGTQYF.